Below, 30 T cell receptor beta chains from the same sample are listed, as sequenced in a study of blood T cell repertoires in COVID-19 (dated by TCRdb to the early 2020s). Library preparation was by the immunoSEQ multiplex PCR assay. TCRdb stores this immuneACCESS table with in-frame sequences only. Part of the clones is absent; in the studies checked, under half of the shortfall reflects unresolved V genes, and no reason is known for the rest. Within this sample are 70,000 to 80,000 clones, with 70% to 90% of them counted one time only. Under 20% of the sample lies in the top ten. Sequenced: peripheral blood. The receptor set was obtained from a man older than 75 in a cohort sampled during active COVID-19.

V usage is TRBV6-2 or TRBV6-3 and J usage is TRBJ2-5, with 7 nucleotides matching TRBD1. The CDR3 extends over 13 amino acids. The junction had 5 bases not matched to a gene; V was cut back by 6 bases and J by 4 bases. From germline, CDR1 is MNHEY and CDR2 SVGEGT. CDR3 region: CASSPQGLETQYF. DNA for the CDR3: TGTGCCAGCAGCCCACAGGGGTTAGAGACCCAGTACTTC.

The rearrangement links TRBV27 to TRBJ1-5, with 10 nucleotides matching TRBD1. The CDR3 runs to 16 residues. Germline V gene data show CDR1 as MNHEY and CDR2 as SMNVEV (reference sequence). With V trimmed by 5 bases and J by 6 bases, 10 bases remained unmatched. The CDR3 loop reads CASSPVGQGVVQPQHF. The CDR3 bases are TGTGCCAGCAGTCCCGTCGGACAGGGGGTGGTTCAGCCCCAGCATTTT.

This chain links TRBV6-4 with TRBJ1-1; D may be TRBD1 (5 bases). Looked up from germline, CDR1 is MRHNA and CDR2 is SNTAGT. The V gene lost 4 bases and the J gene lost 4 bases, with 10 bases spanning the gap. The CDR3 runs 13 residues. The CDR3, as DNA: TGTGCCAGCAGTGCCGGACACACCACTGAAGCTTTCTTT. It translates to CASSAGHTTEAFF.

In this sample, this clone is large. The gene calls are TRBV7-9 and TRBJ1-6; 7 nucleotides line up with TRBD1. The V segment lost 5 bases and the J segment 6 bases; nucleotides outside the gene matches: 7. CDR3 length equals 15 residues. The germline gives CDR1 SEHNR, CDR2 FQNEAQ (reference sequence). The CDR3 loop is CASSPPDRVNSPLHF. The CDR3 DNA is TGTGCCAGCAGCCCACCCGACAGGGTTAATTCACCCCTCCACTTT. Combining the CDR3 with reference TRBV7-9 and TRBJ1-6 gives the whole variable domain DTGVSQNPRHKITKRGQNVTFRCDPISEHNRLYWYRQTLGQGPEFLTYFQNEAQLEKSRLLSDRFSAERPKGSFSTLEIQRTEQGDSAMYLCASSPPDRVNSPLHFGNGTRLTVT.

The V gene is TRBV28, the J gene TRBJ2-1; 10 bases fit TRBD2. The CDR3 is 15 amino acids. J was trimmed by 7 bases and V by 5 bases; bases with no gene match: 8. Germline values: CDR1 MDHEN, CDR2 SYDVKM. Here the CDR3 DNA reads TGTGCCAGCAGTCCGAGCGGGGGGGCTGGTAATGAGCAGTTCTTC. It is translated as CASSPSGGAGNEQFF.

This clone came up once. The chain employs TRBV7-8 and TRBJ2-1, with 7 bases lining up with TRBD2. V dropped 8 bases and J dropped 2; count of bases not matched to a gene: 6. This CDR3 is built from 14 residues. Germline values: CDR1 SGHVS, CDR2 FQNEAQ. The CDR3 sequence is CASGRGFTYNEQFF. The DNA of the CDR3 is TGTGCCAGCGGGAGGGGATTCACCTACAATGAGCAGTTCTTC.

This chain links TRBV19 with TRBJ1-2; TRBD1 matches at 11 bases. The germline CDR1 and CDR2 sequences are LNHDA and SQIVND (reference sequence). V shed 5 bases, J shed 7 bases, and the junction held 15 bases outside the gene matches. This CDR3 has 17 amino acids. The CDR3 protein is CASSPTRTGGIVSGYTF. The CDR3 region has the DNA TGTGCCAGTAGTCCAACTCGGACAGGGGGCATTGTGAGTGGCTACACCTTC.

The chain has TRBV11-3 and TRBJ2-7, with a possible D match to TRBD2 (7 bases). The CDR3 spans 19 residues. V was shortened by 5 bases and J by 2 bases, with 28 bases between the two germline ends. Germline loops: CDR1 SGHNT, CDR2 YENEEA. The CDR3 region has the DNA TGTGCCAGCAGCCTCGCCGGGGGGCTGGGGGGTTTCCAAACCTACGAGCAGTACGTC. Encoded protein: CASSLAGGLGGFQTYEQYV.

There are a few counts of this clone. V gene TRBV5-1 combines with J gene TRBJ2-2, with a possible D match to TRBD2 (6 bases). With 6 bases removed from V and 7 bases from J, the gap between germline ends came to 16 bases. Germline values: CDR1 SGHRS, CDR2 YFSETQ. The CDR3 runs to 14 residues. The CDR3 bases are TGCGCCAGCACCCCGCGGGGAATTGACGGGGAGCTGTTTTTT. It specifies CASTPRGIDGELFF.

The J gene is TRBJ1-4, the V gene TRBV7-8; TRBD1 matches 7 bases. This CDR3 has 15 residues. After removal of 5 bases from V and 8 bases from J, the junction contained 11 bases not matched to a gene. Germline values: CDR1 SGHVS, CDR2 FQNEAQ. The CDR3 sequence is CASSTTGTLREKLFF. In DNA, the CDR3 is TGTGCCAGCAGCACGACAGGGACGTTGCGGGAAAAACTGTTTTTT.

The J gene is TRBJ1-5, the V gene TRBV5-6; 8 positions match TRBD1. There are 15 residues in the CDR3. CDR1 is SGHDT, CDR2 YYEEEE, per germline. With V trimmed by 4 bases and J by 5 bases, 8 bases remained unmatched. The CDR3 coding sequence is TGTGCCAGCAGCGAACAGGGGGAAAAATATCAGCCCCAGCATTTT. It translates to CASSEQGEKYQPQHF.

V gene TRBV2 combines with J gene TRBJ1-2, with 11 bases lining up with TRBD1. Germline V gene sequence: CDR1 SNHLY, CDR2 FYNNEI. V gave up 8 bases and J gave up 2 bases; unmatched junction bases: 1. There are 13 residues in the CDR3. The DNA for the CDR3 is TGTGCCAGCGGACAGGGGGCAAACTATGGCTACACCTTC. The encoded protein is CASGQGANYGYTF.

This clone appeared once. The chain links TRBV27 to TRBJ2-5, with D possibly matching TRBD1 (6 bases). This CDR3 has 18 amino acids. Germline V lookup: CDR1 MNHEY, CDR2 SMNVEV (reference sequence). V was shortened by 2 bases and J by 8 bases, with 27 bases between the two germline ends. The CDR3 bases are TGTGCCAGCAGTTTAGAGTCCCATCGTACAGGGCCCCCCACAACCCAGTACTTC. It yields the protein CASSLESHRTGPPTTQYF.

V usage is TRBV19 and J usage is TRBJ1-2; 8 nucleotides align to TRBD1. The germline gives CDR1 LNHDA, CDR2 SQIVND (reference sequence). The CDR3 runs to 16 residues. V dropped 4 bases and J dropped 4; count of bases not matched to a gene: 11. CDR3 sequence (DNA): TGTGCCAGTAGTAACACCTGGACAGGGACTATCTATGGCTACACCTTC. It translates to CASSNTWTGTIYGYTF.

The V call is TRBV27, the J call TRBJ2-5; TRBD1 is a possible D gene (5 bases). This CDR3 spans 13 amino acids. Germline values: CDR1 MNHEY, CDR2 SMNVEV (reference sequence). The V and J ends lost 5 bases and 2 bases respectively, with 9 bases between them. The CDR3 region has the DNA TGTGCCAGCAGTCGCCAGGGACAAGAGACCCAGTACTTC. This translates into CASSRQGQETQYF.

This clone was seen a handful of times. The chain carries TRBV18 and TRBJ1-3; D possibly corresponds to TRBD1 (5 bases). This CDR3 region has 15 residues. V shed 3 bases and J shed 4 bases, with 13 bases lying between them. CDR1 is KGHSH and CDR2 is LQKENI in the germline V gene. CDR3 protein: CASSPRGGSGNTIYF. As DNA, the CDR3 is TGTGCCAGCTCACCTCGCGGGGGATCGGGAAACACCATATATTTT.

The chain employs TRBV29-1 and TRBJ2-3; D gene ambiguous. Germline-derived CDR1 and CDR2 are SQVTM and ANQGSEA. Trimming removed 4 bases from V and 4 bases from J, with 9 bases in between. CDR3 length: 12 amino acids. This CDR3 is CSVVTGPDTQYF. In DNA, the CDR3 is TGCAGCGTTGTCACGGGTCCAGATACGCAGTATTTT.

This clone was picked up one time. The rearrangement joins TRBV11-3 to TRBJ1-1; 7 nucleotides align to TRBD1. V shed 8 bases and J 2 bases; nucleotides not matched to a gene: 8. Germline V lookup: CDR1 SGHNT, CDR2 YENEEA. CDR3 length equals 14 residues. CDR3 region: CASSTGAKNTEAFF. CDR3 in DNA: TGTGCCAGCTCAACAGGGGCCAAAAACACTGAAGCTTTCTTT.

The chain couples TRBV6-5 to TRBJ1-2; possibly TRBD1 for D (6 bases). The CDR3 totals 13 residues. Trimming removed 7 bases from V and 4 bases from J, with 13 bases in between. Germline CDR1 reads MNHEY; CDR2 reads SVGAGI. In nucleotides, the CDR3 is TGTGCCAGCAAAATGGGACAAGTCTATGGCTACACCTTC. Amino acids: CASKMGQVYGYTF.

This clone was counted a few times. The chain joins TRBV5-1 to TRBJ2-7; D gene ambiguous. V was cut by 5 bases and J by 4 bases, with 7 bases left in between. The CDR3 spans 11 residues. CDR1 and CDR2 (germline): SGHRS, YFSETQ. As DNA, the CDR3 is TGCGCCAGCAGACCCAGTTACGAGCAGTACGTC. It codes for CASRPSYEQYV.

The V and J genes are TRBV4-1 and TRBJ1-1, with a tentative D call TRBD1 (5 bases). This CDR3 is 15 amino acids long. Looked up from germline, CDR1 is MGHRA and CDR2 is YSYEKL. Deletions cut 0 bases from V and 4 bases from J, with 12 bases between. DNA of the CDR3: TGCGCCAGCAGCCAAGATCTCTCCGGGGGCACTGAAGCTTTCTTT. Its translation is CASSQDLSGGTEAFF.

The rearrangement joins TRBV5-1 to TRBJ2-1, with TRBD1 matching 10 bases. The CDR3 contains 15 residues. The germline CDR1 and CDR2 sequences are SGHRS and YFSETQ. Trimming removed 4 bases from V and 8 bases from J; junction bases left unmatched: 9. CDR3 residues: CASSVGTGVWDEQFF. The DNA of the CDR3 is TGCGCCAGCAGCGTGGGGACAGGGGTGTGGGATGAGCAGTTCTTC.

The J gene is TRBJ2-6, the V gene TRBV7-2, with 7 bases matching TRBD1. Germline V gene data show CDR1 as SGHTA and CDR2 as FQGNSA. Trimming took 5 bases from V and 0 from J; bases not matched to a gene: 13. CDR3 length equals 19 residues. CDR3 sequence (DNA): TGTGCCAGCAGCCGGCCCCGGACAGGAACCAACTCTGGGGCCAACGTCCTGACTTTC. Translation: CASSRPRTGTNSGANVLTF.

The genes are TRBV7-9 and TRBJ2-5, with TRBD1 matching over 8 bases. This CDR3 contains 16 residues. The germline gives CDR1 SEHNR, CDR2 FQNEAQ (reference sequence). The J segment lost 3 bases and the V segment lost 1 base, leaving 7 bases of the junction unmatched. In nucleotides, the CDR3 is TGTGCCAGCAGCTTAGGATCCGGACAGGGAAAAGAGACCCAGTACTTC. Translation: CASSLGSGQGKETQYF. Full variable domain (missing parts from reference TRBV7-9 and TRBJ2-5): DTGVSQNPRHKITKRGQNVTFRCDPISEHNRLYWYRQTLGQGPEFLTYFQNEAQLEKSRLLSDRFSAERPKGSFSTLEIQRTEQGDSAMYLCASSLGSGQGKETQYFGPGTRLLVL.

The chain carries TRBV6-5 and TRBJ2-2; weak D call: TRBD2 (7 bases). This CDR3 spans 16 amino acids. V was pared by 2 bases and J by 4 bases, with 14 bases between. Germline V lookup: CDR1 MNHEY, CDR2 SVGAGI. CDR3 region: CASSYQGTKGTGELFF. The DNA of the CDR3 is TGTGCCAGCAGTTACCAGGGGACTAAGGGCACCGGGGAGCTGTTTTTT.

In this sample, this clone turned up once. The genes are TRBV6-4 and TRBJ2-7; 9 bases line up with TRBD2. Germline V gene lookup returns CDR1 MRHNA and CDR2 SNTAGT. The CDR3 has 17 residues. V lost 4 bases and J lost 4; bases outside the gene matches: 14. The CDR3 DNA reads TGTGCCAGCAGTGGAATAGCGGGGGAGGACAAAATTTACGAGCAGTACGTC. Protein: CASSGIAGEDKIYEQYV.

The genes are TRBV3-1 (or the pseudogene TRBV3-2) and TRBJ2-2, with a tentative D call TRBD2 (5 bases). CDR3 size: 16 residues. The germline V gene encodes CDR1 LGHDT and CDR2 YNNKEL (reference sequence). V dropped 4 bases and J dropped 1 base, with 13 bases sitting between them. DNA of the CDR3: TGTGCCAGCAGCCTCGAGGGCGGGCAGAACACCGGGGAGCTGTTTTTT. Its protein is CASSLEGGQNTGELFF.

This sequence joins TRBV11-2 and TRBJ2-5; TRBD2 matches at 14 bases. Germline V gene data show CDR1 as SGHAT and CDR2 as FQNNGV. The CDR3 totals 17 residues. Losses at the gene ends were 0 bases for V and 7 bases for J; bases not matched to a gene: 7. CDR3 region: CASSLDRGTSGGGTQYF. CDR3 in DNA: TGTGCCAGCAGCTTAGATCGGGGGACTAGCGGGGGTGGGACCCAGTACTTC.

The V gene is TRBV19, the J gene TRBJ2-1; 10 nucleotides line up with TRBD2. This CDR3 is built from 16 residues. In germline, CDR1 is LNHDA, CDR2 SQIVND (reference sequence). The J segment lost 4 bases and the V segment lost 5 bases, leaving 8 bases of the junction unmatched. The CDR3: CASSVGLAVPYNEQFF. The CDR3 bases are TGTGCCAGTAGTGTTGGACTAGCGGTTCCTTACAATGAGCAGTTCTTC. The complete variable domain, with remaining parts taken from reference TRBV19 and TRBJ2-1, reads DGGITQSPKYLFRKEGQNVTLSCEQNLNHDAMYWYRQDPGQGLRLIYYSQIVNDFQKGDIAEGYSVSREKKESFPLTVTSAQKNPTAFYLCASSVGLAVPYNEQFFGPGTRLTVL.

The CDR3 protein is CASSTGVVAGELFF. In nucleotides, the CDR3 is TGCGCCAGCAGCACAGGGGTAGTCGCCGGGGAGCTGTTTTTT. The V and J genes are TRBV5-1 and TRBJ2-2; 7 nucleotides agree with TRBD1. CDR1 SGHRS and CDR2 YFSETQ come from the germline V gene. V lost 4 bases and J lost 6; bases outside the gene matches: 6. The CDR3 covers 14 residues.